The next 16 T cell receptor beta chains were all read from a single sample in a study of blood T cells in healthy people across ages. Next came a second PCR, run for about 6 to 12 cycles, which used a sample-barcoded 5' primer along with a J-beta primer mix. TCRdb reprocessed the 5' RACE reads with MiXCR, giving one entry per CDR3 protein. The sample shows 700,000 to 950,000 distinct CDR3 sequences, approximately 43% of them seen only once. The material sequenced was blood. The receptors derive from a woman aged 55-70 years in good health.

The chain recombines TRBV7-6 with TRBJ2-2; 10 bases are a match to TRBD1. The CDR3 totals 17 residues. After removal of 5 bases from V and 8 bases from J, the junction contained 14 bases not matched to a gene. Germline CDR1 SGHVS, CDR2 FNYEAQ. CDR3 sequence: CASSPEPDRGKRGELFF. In DNA, the CDR3 is TGTGCCAGCAGCCCAGAGCCGGACAGGGGGAAGAGGGGGGAGCTGTTTTTT.

The V and J genes are TRBV10-3 and TRBJ1-4; D not certain. The V and J ends lost 2 bases and 5 bases respectively, with 9 bases between them. The germline CDR1 and CDR2 sequences are ENHRY and SYGVKD. The CDR3 extends over 14 amino acids. CDR3 DNA sequence: TGTGCCATCAGTGAGCGGAAGGACAATGAAAAACTGTTTTTT. Encoded protein: CAISERKDNEKLFF.

This sequence joins TRBV20-1 and TRBJ2-1; 11 nucleotides agree with TRBD2. Germline V gene data show CDR1 as DFQATT and CDR2 as SNEGSKA (reference sequence). The CDR3 is 15 residues long. Unmatched junction bases numbered 11, after V lost 3 bases and J lost 10 bases. Here the CDR3 reads CSASGTSGSIYEQFF. The DNA of the CDR3 is TGCAGTGCTAGTGGTACTAGCGGGAGTATCTACGAGCAGTTCTTC.

There are a few counts of this clonotype. V usage is TRBV7-2 and J usage is TRBJ1-5, with a possible D match to TRBD1 (5 bases). This CDR3 has 14 residues. With 5 bases removed from V and 3 bases from J, the gap between germline ends came to 11 bases. In germline, CDR1 is SGHTA, CDR2 FQGNSA. As DNA, the CDR3 is TGTGCCAGCAGCCAGGGTCAGGTCAATCAGCCCCAGCATTTT. Translation: CASSQGQVNQPQHF. The full variable domain, rest sourced from reference TRBV7-2 and TRBJ1-5, is GAGVSQSPSNKVTEKGKDVELRCDPISGHTALYWYRQSLGQGLEFLIYFQGNSAPDKSGLPSDRFSAERTGGSVSTLTIQRTQQEDSAVYLCASSQGQVNQPQHFGDGTRLSIL.

The V call is TRBV7-2, the J call TRBJ2-1; 13 positions agree with TRBD2. Trimming at V came to 5 bases and at J to 7 bases, leaving 8 bases not matched to a gene. The germline gives CDR1 SGHTA, CDR2 FQGNSA. CDR3 length: 16 residues. DNA for the CDR3: TGTGCCAGCAGCACCGAGACTAGCGGGAGGACGAATGAGCAGTTCTTC. Translating it yields CASSTETSGRTNEQFF. The full variable domain, its missing parts supplied by reference TRBV7-2 and TRBJ2-1, is GAGVSQSPSNKVTEKGKDVELRCDPISGHTALYWYRQSLGQGLEFLIYFQGNSAPDKSGLPSDRFSAERTGGSVSTLTIQRTQQEDSAVYLCASSTETSGRTNEQFFGPGTRLTVL.

The V call is TRBV28, the J call TRBJ2-7; 13 bases align to TRBD2. CDR1 and CDR2 (germline): MDHEN, SYDVKM. The CDR3 is 15 amino acids. V gave up 3 bases and J gave up 4 bases; unmatched junction bases: 3. CDR3 DNA sequence: TGTGCCAGCAGTTTCGGACTAGCGGGAGTTTACGAGCAGTACTTC. This codes for CASSFGLAGVYEQYF.

To note about this clonotype: Given a much more abundant clone one base away, this may be a read error. V and J are TRBV6-2 or TRBV6-3 and TRBJ2-1; 9 nucleotides line up with TRBD1. The better agreement between TRBJ2-7 and the DNA end casts doubt on the J call. Per germline, CDR1 MNHEY and CDR2 SVGEGT. The CDR3 is 15 residues long. CDR3 nucleotide sequence: TGTGCCAGCAGGTATACAGGGGGCTCCTACAATGAGCAGTACTTC. It encodes CASRYTGGSYNEQYF.

The CDR3 loop reads CASSVGLATEQYF. CDR3 bases: TGTGCCAGCAGCGTAGGGCTAGCGACAGAGCAGTACTTC. The chain uses TRBV9 and TRBJ2-7, with D perhaps matching TRBD2 (6 bases). This CDR3 is 13 amino acids long. Trimming removed 0 bases at V and 7 bases at J, with 11 bases between. The germline V gene encodes CDR1 SGDLS and CDR2 YYNGEE.

In this sample, this clonotype turned up a few times. The chain carries TRBV25-1 and TRBJ2-1, with D unclear. Germline V gives CDR1 MGHDK, CDR2 SYGVNS. V was cut by 3 bases and J by 9 bases, with 12 bases left in between. This CDR3 contains 13 residues. The CDR3: CASSDPRIGEQFF. The DNA for the CDR3 is TGTGCCAGCAGTGACCCCAGGATTGGTGAGCAGTTCTTC.

Ten or more counts support this clonotype. The rearrangement uses TRBV20-1 and TRBJ1-1, with no clear D. V was cut by 6 bases and J by 3 bases, with 17 bases left in between. Germline values: CDR1 DFQATT, CDR2 SNEGSKA (reference sequence). This CDR3 has 14 residues. CDR3 in DNA: TGCAGTGCCAAGGGAGGGTCGAGGGACACTGAAGCTTTCTTT. Residues: CSAKGGSRDTEAFF.

CDR3 nucleotides: TGCAGCTCCTACAGGGGTGGTGAGGCAGATACGCAGTATTTT. This translates into CSSYRGGEADTQYF. The chain is built from TRBV29-1 and TRBJ2-3; 7 bases match TRBD1. V lost 8 bases, J lost 4 bases, and 12 bases stayed unmatched. CDR3 length: 14 residues. CDR1 is SQVTM, CDR2 ANQGSEA, per germline.

The rearrangement links TRBV5-1 to TRBJ2-1; perhaps TRBD2 as D (7 bases). In germline, CDR1 is SGHRS, CDR2 YFSETQ. The CDR3 is made up of 16 amino acids. Trimming took 0 bases from V and 9 from J, leaving 19 bases between them. This CDR3 reads CASSLVGAGAPPEQFF. Written as DNA, the CDR3 is TGCGCCAGCAGCTTGGTTGGGGCGGGGGCCCCTCCTGAGCAGTTCTTC. The full variable domain, rest sourced from reference TRBV5-1 and TRBJ2-1, is KAGVTQTPRYLIKTRGQQVTLSCSPISGHRSVSWYQQTPGQGLQFLFEYFSETQRNKGNFPGRFSGRQFSNSRSEMNVSTLELGDSALYLCASSLVGAGAPPEQFFGPGTRLTVL.

J is TRBJ1-6 and V is TRBV5-1, with 9 bases aligning to TRBD1. V was pared by 9 bases and J by 9 bases, with 10 bases of the junction left unmatched. Germline CDR1 SGHRS, CDR2 YFSETQ. The CDR3 loop spans 14 amino acids. Written as DNA, the CDR3 is TGCGCCACCAGACGGGACAGGGAAGGTTCACCCCTCCACTTT. This sequence encodes CATRRDREGSPLHF.

Turning to this clonotype: Just one base apart from a much larger clone, this may be a read error. The chain employs TRBV5-1 and TRBJ2-3; 8 bases match TRBD1. The J segment lost 1 base and the V segment lost 0 bases, leaving 1 base of the junction unmatched. The germline V gene has CDR1 SGHRS and CDR2 YFSETQ. CDR3 size: 15 residues. The CDR3 is CASSLGGQGTDTQYF. The CDR3 DNA sequence: TGCGCCAGCAGCTTGGGGGGACAGGGCACAGATACGCAGTATTTT.

As for this clonotype: This sequence may be a read error, since a much larger clone differs from it by one base. The chain couples TRBV29-1 to TRBJ2-3; the D is unclear. CDR1 and CDR2 (germline): SQVTM, ANQGSEA. CDR3 length: 10 residues. The ends were cut back, 4 bases at V and 8 bases at J, with 7 bases in the middle. Written as DNA, the CDR3 is TGCAGCGTTGGAGCAGTTACGCAGTATTTT. The encoded protein is CSVGAVTQYF.

The chain joins TRBV20-1 to TRBJ1-6; TRBD1 aligns across 10 bases. The ends lost 3 bases at V and 8 bases at J; junction bases unmatched: 10. The CDR3 sequence is 16 residues long. CDR1 is DFQATT and CDR2 is SNEGSKA in the germline V gene (reference sequence). CDR3 protein: CSASHPGQGTDSPLHF. CDR3 coding DNA: TGCAGTGCTAGCCACCCGGGACAGGGGACGGATTCACCCCTCCACTTT.